This is a list of T cell receptor beta chains from one sample in a study of T cells in Graves' hyperthyroidism and ophthalmopathy. Via MiXCR, TCRdb re-called the multiplex PCR reads, giving one row per CDR3 protein. The profile shows about 400,000 distinct CDR3 sequences, around 15% of them singletons. Sequenced material: blood. The receptors originated from a woman between 18 and 29 years old with Graves' hyperthyroidism. Both conserved end residues are part of each CDR3. D genes are given only for firm matches. Size is omitted from some rows. Given values are once, few, many or a class for expanded clones.

>.|TRBV20-1|TRBJ2-1|TRBD2
CSARVGTSGTREQFF
TGCAGTGCTAGAGTTGGGACTAGCGGTACTCGTGAGCAGTTCTTC
>many|TRBV27|TRBJ2-1|TRBD1
CASSPNDRGLYNEQFF
TGTGCCAGCAGTCCTAATGACAGGGGACTCTACAATGAGCAGTTCTTC
>.|TRBV5-6|TRBJ2-3|TRBD2
CASSLGTSGRTDTQYF
TGTGCCAGCAGCTTGGGCACTAGCGGACGCACAGATACGCAGTATTTT
>many|TRBV12-3/TRBV12-4|TRBJ2-2|.
CASSFSGRGELFF
TGTGCCAGCAGTTTTAGCGGTAGGGGGGAGCTGTTTTTT
>.|TRBV9|TRBJ2-5|TRBD2
CASSFRLAGGETQYF
TGTGCCAGCAGCTTCAGACTAGCGGGAGGAGAGACCCAGTACTTC
>many|TRBV20-1|TRBJ2-1|TRBD2
CSASYGTSGRNNEQFF
TGCAGTGCGTCCTACGGGACTAGCGGAAGGAACAATGAGCAGTTCTTC
>many|TRBV7-2|TRBJ2-3|.
CASSLTLAWGSDTQYF
TGTGCCAGCAGCTTAACCCTAGCGTGGGGCTCAGATACGCAGTATTTT
>many|TRBV28|TRBJ2-1|.
CASNRLPSSYNEQFF
TGTGCCAGCAATCGACTACCGAGCTCCTACAATGAGCAGTTCTTC
>few|TRBV4-2|TRBJ2-5|TRBD2
CASSQEAGGPQETQYF
TGTGCCAGCAGCCAAGAGGCGGGAGGGCCCCAAGAGACCCAGTACTTC
>many|TRBV7-6|TRBJ2-3|TRBD1
CASSLEGFTGGSSSTDTQYF
TGTGCCAGCAGCTTAGAAGGCTTCACAGGGGGATCCTCTAGCACAGATACGCAGTATTTT
>many|TRBV19|TRBJ2-1|.
CASRRANEQFF
TGTGCCAGTCGAAGGGCCAATGAGCAGTTCTTC
>many|TRBV12-3/TRBV12-4|TRBJ2-5|TRBD1
CASRTGGPETQYF
TGTGCCAGCAGGACAGGGGGCCCAGAGACCCAGTACTTC
>many|TRBV7-8|TRBJ2-1|.
CASSLGDANNEQFF
TGTGCCAGCAGCTTAGGGGACGCTAACAATGAGCAGTTCTTC
>few|TRBV5-1|TRBJ2-3|TRBD1
CASSRLQGAYTDTQYF
TGCGCCAGCAGCCGCCTCCAGGGGGCCTACACAGATACGCAGTATTTT
>many|TRBV3-1|TRBJ2-7|TRBD2
CASSLWTSGSGEQYF
TGTGCCAGCAGCTTGTGGACTAGCGGGAGTGGTGAGCAGTACTTC
>many|TRBV5-1|TRBJ1-5|.
CASSLGADQPQHF
TGCGCCAGCAGCTTGGGCGCCGATCAGCCCCAGCATTTT
>many|TRBV11-2|TRBJ2-2|.
CASSLISGYANTGELFF
TGTGCCAGCAGCCTAATTAGCGGATACGCGAACACCGGGGAGCTGTTTTTT
>many|TRBV13|TRBJ1-1|.
CASSLAASTYRGTEAFF
TGTGCCAGCAGCTTAGCTGCCTCCACTTATAGGGGCACTGAAGCTTTCTTT
>many|TRBV11-1|TRBJ2-1|TRBD2
CASSFFGLAGGGEQFF
TGTGCCAGCAGCTTTTTTGGACTAGCGGGAGGAGGAGAGCAGTTCTTC
>many|TRBV30|TRBJ1-4|TRBD1
CAWSWVGQTNEKLFF
TGTGCCTGGAGTTGGGTGGGACAGACTAATGAAAAACTGTTTTTT
>.|TRBV15|TRBJ1-4|TRBD1
CATSNNRDRGREKLFF
TGTGCCACCAGCAACAACCGGGACAGGGGGAGAGAAAAACTGTTTTTT
>many|TRBV3-1|TRBJ2-7|.
CASSQGGLDGHEQYF
TGTGCCAGCAGCCAAGGGGGGCTAGATGGCCACGAGCAGTACTTC
>.|TRBV11-2|TRBJ2-3|TRBD2
CASSLGILAGTRSTDTQYF
TGTGCCAGCAGCTTAGGAATATTAGCGGGAACGCGGTCCACAGATACGCAGTATTTT